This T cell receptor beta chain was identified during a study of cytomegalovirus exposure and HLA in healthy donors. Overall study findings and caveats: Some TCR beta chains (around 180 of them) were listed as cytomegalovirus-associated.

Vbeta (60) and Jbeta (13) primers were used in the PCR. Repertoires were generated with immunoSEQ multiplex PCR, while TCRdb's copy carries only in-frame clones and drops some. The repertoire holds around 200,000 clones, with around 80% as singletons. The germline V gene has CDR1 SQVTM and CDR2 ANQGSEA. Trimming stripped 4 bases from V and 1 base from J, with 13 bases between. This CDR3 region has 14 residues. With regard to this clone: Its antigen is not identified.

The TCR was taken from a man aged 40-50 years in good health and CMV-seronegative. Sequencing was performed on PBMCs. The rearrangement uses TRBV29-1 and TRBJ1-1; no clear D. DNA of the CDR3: TGCAGCGTTGCGGGAGGTAGTGCGAACACTGAAGCTTTCTTT. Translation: CSVAGGSANTEAFF.